The 32 T cell receptor beta chains given below trace back to one sample, sequenced in a study of vaccination and CD4 T cells after COVID-19. Regarding treatment: approximately 10-day PBMC culture with coronavirus spike peptide pools or control peptides (ViraFEST assay). CD4+ T cells that came from the unexposed donor were collected before the COVID-19 pandemic (2011-2018). Sequenced with the Oncomine TCR Beta short-read assay was DNA taken from cultured CD4+ T cells. Genomic DNA was taken out of cultured CD4+ T cells by extraction. TCRdb reprocessed the PCR reads with MiXCR, giving one entry per CDR3 protein. The sample shows around 10,000 distinct CDR3 sequences, approximately 37% of them seen only once. These receptors are not linked to any known antigen. The sample consisted of CD4+ T cells from blood, cultured in vitro. The source of these receptors is a human donor in good health.

The rearrangement uses TRBV2 and TRBJ2-2; D remains unclear. V was pared by 6 bases and J by 4 bases, with 9 bases between. Germline V gives CDR1 SNHLY, CDR2 FYNNEI. The CDR3 runs to 13 residues. The CDR3 coding sequence is TGTGCCAGCAGACCCTCTAGCACCGGGGAGCTGTTTTTT. Translating gives CASRPSSTGELFF.

This chain links TRBV20-1 with TRBJ1-5, with D perhaps TRBD1 (6 bases). Germline V gene sequence: CDR1 DFQATT, CDR2 SNEGSKA (reference sequence). CDR3 length: 13 residues. V was shortened by 6 bases and J by 3 bases, with 12 bases between the two germline ends. CDR3 in amino acids: CSADGQYNQPQHF. The CDR3 DNA reads as TGCAGTGCCGATGGACAGTACAATCAGCCCCAGCATTTT.

There are a few counts of this clonotype. The chain employs TRBV29-1 and TRBJ2-5; 7 bases line up with TRBD1. J lost 1 base, V lost 4 bases, and 3 bases had no gene match. Germline lookup yields CDR1 SQVTM and CDR2 ANQGSEA. The CDR3 runs to 13 residues. The CDR3 here is CSVGRDSQETQYF. In DNA form, the CDR3 reads TGCAGCGTTGGCCGGGACAGCCAAGAGACCCAGTACTTC. Full variable domain (missing parts from reference TRBV29-1 and TRBJ2-5): SAVISQKPSRDICQRGTSLTIQCQVDSQVTMMFWYRQQPGQSLTLIATANQGSEATYESGFVIDKFPISRPNLTFSTLTVSNMSPEDSSIYLCSVGRDSQETQYFGPGTRLLVL.

V gene TRBV6-1 combines with J gene TRBJ2-1, with D perhaps matching TRBD1 or TRBD2 (5 bases each). CDR1 and CDR2 (germline): MNHNS, SASEGT. The CDR3 has 15 amino acids. V dropped 3 bases and J dropped 2 bases, with 11 bases sitting between them. CDR3 region: CASSDTGLPYNEQFF. CDR3 DNA sequence: TGTGCCAGCAGTGATACGGGGCTACCCTACAATGAGCAGTTCTTC.

The chain joins TRBV25-1 to TRBJ1-2, with 7 bases fitting TRBD1. Germline CDR1 and CDR2: MGHDK and SYGVNS. J gave up 11 bases and V 6 bases, and 6 bases lay outside the gene matches. The CDR3 extends over 11 amino acids. For the CDR3, the DNA is TGTGCCAGCAGCGCGGGGACAGTTTACACCTTC. Protein product: CASSAGTVYTF.

V gene TRBV20-1 combines with J gene TRBJ2-3; the match to TRBD2 covers 11 bases. Germline V gene sequence: CDR1 DFQATT, CDR2 SNEGSKA (reference sequence). The CDR3 extends over 15 amino acids. Trimming at V came to 5 bases and at J to 6 bases, leaving 10 bases not matched to a gene. The CDR3 coding sequence is TGCAGTGCTTATCCGGGACTAGCGGTCAAGGATACGCAGTATTTT. Its protein is CSAYPGLAVKDTQYF.

Only one count was recorded for this clonotype. CDR3 DNA: TGCAGTGCTAGAGATTTAGGGAGGGCCTTGAGGGAGCAGTACTTC. Translated: CSARDLGRALREQYF. This chain uses TRBV20-1 with TRBJ2-7, with 7 bases lining up with TRBD2. This CDR3 comprises 15 residues. V was pared by 0 bases and J by 7 bases, with 12 bases of the junction left unmatched. Germline V gives CDR1 DFQATT, CDR2 SNEGSKA (reference sequence).

The J gene is TRBJ2-5, the V gene TRBV20-1; D unclear. V was trimmed by 0 bases and J by 5 bases, leaving 25 bases between them. Germline CDR1 and CDR2: DFQATT and SNEGSKA (reference sequence). The CDR3 runs to 18 residues. The CDR3 spells CSAREERVWAVSWETQYF. The CDR3 nucleotides read TGCAGTGCTAGAGAAGAACGGGTGTGGGCCGTTTCATGGGAGACCCAGTACTTC.

This clonotype was detected only a few times. The V gene is TRBV15, the J gene TRBJ1-2, with a tentative D call TRBD1 (5 bases). CDR1 and CDR2 from the germline V gene are LNHNV and YYDKDF (reference sequence). CDR3 length equals 13 residues. The V and J ends lost 3 bases and 4 bases respectively, with 9 bases between them. In DNA form, the CDR3 reads TGTGCCACCAGCAGTGGGGGGTCCTATGGCTACACCTTC. Encoded protein: CATSSGGSYGYTF.

This clonotype is medium-sized. One end of the junction does not line up with germline, which may come from a read error. The chain carries TRBV7-7 and TRBJ2-5; D call uncertain. Germline values: CDR1 SSHAT, CDR2 FNYEAQ (reference sequence). The CDR3 spans 14 residues. CDR3 in amino acids: CASSLGGEGETQYF. In nucleotides, the CDR3 is TGTGCTAGCAGCTTAGGCGGAGAAGGAGAGACCCAGTACTTC.

This clonotype is categorized as medium-sized. V is TRBV15 and J is TRBJ1-5, with D possibly TRBD1 on 5 matching bases. Germline CDR1 LNHNV, CDR2 YYDKDF (reference sequence). The CDR3 totals 15 residues. The V end was cut by 0 bases, the J end by 5 bases, with 11 bases between. The CDR3 protein is CATSRDGRGDQPQHF. CDR3 nucleotides: TGTGCCACCAGCAGAGATGGGCGGGGGGATCAGCCCCAGCATTTT.

The rearrangement uses TRBV6-2 or TRBV6-3 and TRBJ2-2; possibly TRBD2 for D (5 bases). V was clipped by 7 bases and J by 4 bases, with 22 bases between them. Germline loops: CDR1 MNHEY, CDR2 SVGEGT. The CDR3 loop spans 17 amino acids. The CDR3 loop reads CASNQRELSGLTGELFF. The CDR3 DNA sequence: TGTGCCAGCAACCAAAGGGAACTCAGCGGCCTCACCGGGGAGCTGTTTTTT.

This clonotype has just a few counts. This chain joins TRBV25-1 and TRBJ1-5, with D perhaps TRBD1 (5 bases). Per the germline V gene, CDR1 is MGHDK and CDR2 is SYGVNS. Trimming shortened V by 8 bases and J by 5 bases, and 10 bases separated the two germline ends. This CDR3 contains 12 residues. The CDR3 DNA reads TGTGCCAGCTCTTGGGGCTATCAGCCCCAGCATTTT. Its protein product is CASSWGYQPQHF.

The chain uses TRBV5-6 and TRBJ2-5; 9 nucleotides agree with TRBD2. The CDR3 is 17 amino acids. Germline V CDR1 and CDR2: SGHDT, YYEEEE. V shed 4 bases, J shed 5 bases, and the junction held 15 bases outside the gene matches. Here the CDR3 DNA reads TGTGCCAGCAGCATAGGCCCTTCCGGGACTAGCTACGAGACCCAGTACTTC. Translated, it gives CASSIGPSGTSYETQYF.

This chain joins TRBV28 and TRBJ1-2; 9 bases align to TRBD1. Germline V gene data show CDR1 as MDHEN and CDR2 as SYDVKM. CDR3 size: 15 residues. Trimming removed 6 bases from V and 7 bases from J; junction bases left unmatched: 12. The CDR3 reads CASSPNTGGPGGYTF. CDR3 DNA: TGTGCCAGCAGCCCTAATACAGGGGGCCCTGGTGGCTACACCTTC.

This clonotype was seen only a few times. The chain employs TRBV20-1 and TRBJ1-5, with D hard to call. V was pared by 3 bases and J by 5 bases, with 14 bases between. CDR3 length equals 14 residues. Germline values: CDR1 DFQATT, CDR2 SNEGSKA (reference sequence). CDR3 bases: TGCAGTGCTAGTTCGTCGGCTTGGGATCAGCCCCAGCATTTT. Translated: CSASSSAWDQPQHF.

This clonotype is medium-sized (0.01 to 0.1%). This rearrangement joins TRBV7-8 to TRBJ1-5, with TRBD1 matching over 9 bases. The CDR3 is 15 amino acids. From germline, CDR1 is SGHVS and CDR2 FQNEAQ. J was trimmed by 7 bases and V by 1 base; bases with no gene match: 5. The CDR3 protein is CASSLGGQGRQPQHF. CDR3 nucleotides: TGTGCCAGCAGCTTAGGGGGACAGGGCCGACAGCCCCAGCATTTT. Filled out from reference TRBV7-8 and TRBJ1-5, the complete variable domain reads GAGVSQSPRYKVAKRGQDVALRCDPISGHVSLFWYQQALGQGPEFLTYFQNEAQLDKSGLPSDRFFAERPEGSVSTLKIQRTQQEDSAVYLCASSLGGQGRQPQHFGDGTRLSIL.

This clonotype was seen only a few times. The rearrangement uses TRBV6-5 and TRBJ2-3; D may be TRBD2 (5 bases). The CDR3 is 13 amino acids. The germline gives CDR1 MNHEY, CDR2 SVGAGI. Trimming took 1 base from V and 8 from J, leaving 10 bases between them. Here the CDR3 reads CASSYYQRGTQYF. The CDR3 nucleotides read TGTGCCAGCAGTTACTACCAACGGGGTACGCAGTATTTT.

The chain couples TRBV6-4 to TRBJ2-1, with TRBD1 as a possible D gene (6 bases). CDR1 and CDR2 (germline): MRHNA, SNTAGT. Deletions cut 5 bases from V and 5 bases from J, with 19 bases between. This CDR3 region has 16 residues. CDR3 coding DNA: TGTGCCAGCAGTCGCCAATCGGGACACAAAGACAATGAGCAGTTCTTC. Its translation is CASSRQSGHKDNEQFF.

By share of the sample, this clonotype is medium-sized. This sequence joins TRBV7-2 and TRBJ1-2, with D hard to call. The CDR3 has 13 residues. Between the trimmed V and J ends, which lost 5 bases and 6 bases, there was a span of 13 bases. Per the germline V gene, CDR1 is SGHTA and CDR2 is FQGNSA. The CDR3 region has the DNA TGTGCCAGCAGCCCGTCTGAGGGCCATGGCTACACCTTC. Amino acids: CASSPSEGHGYTF.

By share, this clonotype ranks as medium-sized. This chain joins TRBV6-1 and TRBJ1-6; D might be TRBD1 (6 bases). The CDR3 totals 13 residues. CDR1 and CDR2 (germline): MNHNS, SASEGT. Trimming removed 6 bases from V and 13 bases from J, with 16 bases in between. The CDR3 bases are TGTGCCAGCAGCACGGGACACCCCCTGCCCCTCCACTTT. Translated, it gives CASSTGHPLPLHF.

The genes are TRBV7-8 and TRBJ2-1, with D unresolved. The CDR3 is 15 amino acids. Looked up from germline, CDR1 is SGHVS and CDR2 is FQNEAQ. V dropped 4 bases and J dropped 6 bases, with 16 bases sitting between them. In DNA form, the CDR3 reads TGTGCCAGCAGCTCTGGCCGAACGCGAAGCAATGAGCAGTTCTTC. Amino acids: CASSSGRTRSNEQFF.

This clonotype was recorded once. The J gene is TRBJ1-5, the V gene TRBV30, with 7 bases lining up with TRBD1. CDR1 GTSNPN and CDR2 SVGIG come from the germline V gene (reference sequence). The CDR3 is made up of 15 amino acids. Unmatched junction bases numbered 8, after V lost 1 base and J lost 5 bases. CDR3 protein: CAWSARQGVDQPQHF. DNA for the CDR3: TGTGCCTGGAGTGCAAGACAGGGCGTTGATCAGCCCCAGCATTTT.

The chain carries TRBV20-1 and TRBJ1-5; maybe TRBD1 (5 bases). The CDR3 extends over 14 amino acids. Trimming pared 1 base from V and 11 bases from J, leaving 18 bases between. Germline V gives CDR1 DFQATT, CDR2 SNEGSKA (reference sequence). CDR3 bases: TGCAGTGCTAGAGTAGGACACAACCTCGGGGCCCAGCATTTT. It specifies CSARVGHNLGAQHF.

The chain employs TRBV4-1 and TRBJ2-7; D gene uncertain. The CDR3 totals 13 residues. From germline, CDR1 is MGHRA and CDR2 YSYEKL. The germline V and J ends were trimmed by 2 bases and 0 bases, with 5 bases remaining between them. CDR3 bases: TGCGCCAGCAGCCAACCTCTCTCCTACGAGCAGTACTTC. Protein: CASSQPLSYEQYF.

This clonotype occurred a few times. The chain recombines TRBV7-6 with TRBJ2-3; 8 bases agree with TRBD2. V trimming: 1 base; J trimming: 1 base; junction bases outside the gene matches: 7. The CDR3 has 17 amino acids. Germline values: CDR1 SGHVS, CDR2 FNYEAQ. In nucleotides, the CDR3 is TGTGCCAGCAGCTTAGGTTCGCGGGAGGTGCGCACAGATACGCAGTATTTT. It specifies CASSLGSREVRTDTQYF. The complete variable domain, with remaining parts taken from reference TRBV7-6 and TRBJ2-3, reads GAGVSQSPRYKVTKRGQDVALRCDPISGHVSLYWYRQALGQGPEFLTYFNYEAQQDKSGLPNDRFSAERPEGSISTLTIQRTEQRDSAMYRCASSLGSREVRTDTQYFGPGTRLTVL.

This clonotype was found a few times. The J gene is TRBJ2-2, the V gene TRBV7-9; the D gene is possibly TRBD1 (7 bases). Germline CDR1 and CDR2: SEHNR and FQNEAQ (reference sequence). V was pared by 6 bases and J by 0 bases, with 14 bases between. There are 16 residues in the CDR3. CDR3 in amino acids: CASSLTGTSNTGELFF. The CDR3 DNA sequence: TGTGCCAGCAGTCTGACAGGGACTTCGAACACCGGGGAGCTGTTTTTT.

CDR3: CASSLSVGTTSSEQFF. CDR3 sequence (DNA): TGTGCCAGCAGCTTATCTGTAGGGACTACATCAAGTGAGCAGTTCTTC. V gene TRBV7-6 combines with J gene TRBJ2-1, with 7 bases fitting TRBD2. With V trimmed by 2 bases and J by 9 bases, 13 bases remained unmatched. The CDR3 is made up of 16 amino acids. Germline CDR1 and CDR2: SGHVS and FNYEAQ.

The chain is built from TRBV28 and TRBJ2-1; the match to TRBD2 covers 8 bases. The CDR3 covers 12 residues. The germline V gene encodes CDR1 MDHEN and CDR2 SYDVKM. The ends lost 6 bases at V and 15 bases at J; junction bases unmatched: 10. The CDR3 nucleotides are TGTGCCAGCAGCTTCGGGGTAGCGGGACTGTTCTTC. It is translated as CASSFGVAGLFF.

The J gene is TRBJ1-5, the V gene TRBV19, with a weak D call TRBD1 (6 bases). The germline V gene has CDR1 LNHDA and CDR2 SQIVND (reference sequence). There are 15 residues in the CDR3. Trimming left V 6 bases short and J 2 bases short, with 14 bases between. This CDR3 reads CASSLRDIGNQPQHF. The CDR3 DNA reads TGTGCCAGTAGCCTCAGGGACATTGGCAATCAGCCCCAGCATTTT. The full variable domain, completed using reference TRBV19 and TRBJ1-5, is DGGITQSPKYLFRKEGQNVTLSCEQNLNHDAMYWYRQDPGQGLRLIYYSQIVNDFQKGDIAEGYSVSREKKESFPLTVTSAQKNPTAFYLCASSLRDIGNQPQHFGDGTRLSIL.

This sequence joins TRBV18 and TRBJ2-7; 11 bases align to TRBD2. The CDR3 spans 14 residues. The germline CDR1 and CDR2 sequences are KGHSH and LQKENI. V was clipped by 3 bases and J by 4 bases; unmatched bases: 2. CDR3 residues: CASSPGTSGYEQYF. CDR3 in DNA: TGTGCCAGCTCACCCGGGACTAGCGGTTACGAGCAGTACTTC.

This clonotype occurred once. The V call is TRBV4-3, the J call TRBJ1-6; D uncertain. Trimming took off 0 bases at V and 10 bases at J, with 19 bases between the two ends. Germline CDR1 is LGHNA and CDR2 is YSLEER. This CDR3 contains 17 residues. The CDR3 here is CASSQEGGWAGGSPLHF. The CDR3, as DNA: TGCGCCAGCAGCCAAGAAGGAGGCTGGGCAGGCGGGTCACCCCTCCACTTT.